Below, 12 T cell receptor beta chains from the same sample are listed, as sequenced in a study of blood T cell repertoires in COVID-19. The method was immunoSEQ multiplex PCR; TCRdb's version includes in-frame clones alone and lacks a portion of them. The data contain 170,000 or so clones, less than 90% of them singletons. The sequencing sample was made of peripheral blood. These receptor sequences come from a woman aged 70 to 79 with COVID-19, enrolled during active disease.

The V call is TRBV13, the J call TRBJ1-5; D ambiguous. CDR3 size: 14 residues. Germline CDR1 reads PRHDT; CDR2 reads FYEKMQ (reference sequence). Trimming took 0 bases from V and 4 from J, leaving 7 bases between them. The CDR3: CASSLGRANQPQHF. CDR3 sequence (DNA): TGTGCCAGCAGCTTAGGGCGGGCGAATCAGCCCCAGCATTTT.

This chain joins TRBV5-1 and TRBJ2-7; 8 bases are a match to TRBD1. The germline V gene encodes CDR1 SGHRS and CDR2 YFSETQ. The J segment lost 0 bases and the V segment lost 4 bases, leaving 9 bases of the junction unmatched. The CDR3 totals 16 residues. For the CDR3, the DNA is TGCGCCAGCAGCACTTCAGGGGGCGGACGCTCCTACGAGCAGTACTTC. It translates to CASSTSGGGRSYEQYF. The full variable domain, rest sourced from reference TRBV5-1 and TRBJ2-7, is KAGVTQTPRYLIKTRGQQVTLSCSPISGHRSVSWYQQTPGQGLQFLFEYFSETQRNKGNFPGRFSGRQFSNSRSEMNVSTLELGDSALYLCASSTSGGGRSYEQYFGPGTRLTVT.

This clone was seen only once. The CDR3 DNA follows: TGTGCCAGCAGCTCTAGCGGGATAACCATGAGTGAGCAGTTCTTC. Amino acids: CASSSSGITMSEQFF. The rearrangement joins TRBV7-2 to TRBJ2-1; 9 bases are a match to TRBD2. There are 15 residues in the CDR3. V trimming: 4 bases; J trimming: 9 bases; junction bases outside the gene matches: 10. Germline V gives CDR1 SGHTA, CDR2 FQGNSA.

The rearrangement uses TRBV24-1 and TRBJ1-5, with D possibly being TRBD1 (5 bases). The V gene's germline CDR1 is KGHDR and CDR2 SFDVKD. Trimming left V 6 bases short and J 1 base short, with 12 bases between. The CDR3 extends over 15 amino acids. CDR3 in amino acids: CATSSQGFSNQPQHF. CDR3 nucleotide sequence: TGTGCCACCAGTAGTCAGGGTTTCAGCAATCAGCCCCAGCATTTT.

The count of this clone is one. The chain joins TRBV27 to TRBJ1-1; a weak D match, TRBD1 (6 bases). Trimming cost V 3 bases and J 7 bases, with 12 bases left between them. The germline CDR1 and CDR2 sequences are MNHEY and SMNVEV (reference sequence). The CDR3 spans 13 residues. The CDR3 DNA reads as TGTGCCAGCAGTTTTGGGGGCGCGGTTGAAGCTTTCTTT. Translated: CASSFGGAVEAFF.

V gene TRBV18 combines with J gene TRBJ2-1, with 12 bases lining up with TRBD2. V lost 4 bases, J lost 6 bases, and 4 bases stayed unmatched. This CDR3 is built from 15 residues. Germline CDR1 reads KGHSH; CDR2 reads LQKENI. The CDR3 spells CASSLSSGRANEQFF. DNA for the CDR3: TGTGCCAGCTCACTTTCTAGCGGGAGGGCCAATGAGCAGTTCTTC.

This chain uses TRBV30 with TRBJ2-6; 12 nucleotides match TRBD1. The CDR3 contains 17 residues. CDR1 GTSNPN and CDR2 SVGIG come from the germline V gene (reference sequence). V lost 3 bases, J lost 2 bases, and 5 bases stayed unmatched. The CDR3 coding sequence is TGTGCCTGGAGCCGGGACAGGGGGCTCCCTGGGGCCAACGTCCTGACTTTC. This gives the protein CAWSRDRGLPGANVLTF.

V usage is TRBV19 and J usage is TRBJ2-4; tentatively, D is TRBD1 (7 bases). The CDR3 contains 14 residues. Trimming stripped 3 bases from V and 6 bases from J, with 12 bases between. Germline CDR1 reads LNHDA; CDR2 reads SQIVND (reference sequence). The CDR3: CASSIRGALNIQYF. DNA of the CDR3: TGTGCCAGTAGTATCAGGGGGGCCTTAAACATTCAGTACTTC.

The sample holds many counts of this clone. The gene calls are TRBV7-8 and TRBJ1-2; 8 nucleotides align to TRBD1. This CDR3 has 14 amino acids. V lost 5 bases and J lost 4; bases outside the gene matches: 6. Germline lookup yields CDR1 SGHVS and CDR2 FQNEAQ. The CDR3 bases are TGTGCCAGCAGCCCACTTACAGGGGGCTATGGCTACACCTTC. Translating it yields CASSPLTGGYGYTF.

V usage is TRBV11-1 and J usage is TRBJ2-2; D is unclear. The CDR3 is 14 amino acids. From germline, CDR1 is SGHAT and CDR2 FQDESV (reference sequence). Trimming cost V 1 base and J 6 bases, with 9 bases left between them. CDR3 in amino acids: CASSLVELSGELFF. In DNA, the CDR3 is TGTGCCAGCAGCTTAGTTGAGTTGTCCGGGGAGCTGTTTTTT.

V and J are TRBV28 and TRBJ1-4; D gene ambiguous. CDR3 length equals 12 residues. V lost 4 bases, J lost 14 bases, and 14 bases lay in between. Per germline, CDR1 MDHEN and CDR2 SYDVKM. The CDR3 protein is CASSSPRGWLFF. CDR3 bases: TGTGCCAGCAGTTCTCCCCGGGGTTGGCTGTTTTTT.

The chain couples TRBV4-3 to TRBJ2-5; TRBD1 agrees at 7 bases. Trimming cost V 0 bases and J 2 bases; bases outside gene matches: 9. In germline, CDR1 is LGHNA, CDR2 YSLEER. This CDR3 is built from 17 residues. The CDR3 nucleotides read TGCGCCAGCAGCCAAGATCTAGGGGGCGAAGGACAAGAGACCCAGTACTTC. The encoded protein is CASSQDLGGEGQETQYF.